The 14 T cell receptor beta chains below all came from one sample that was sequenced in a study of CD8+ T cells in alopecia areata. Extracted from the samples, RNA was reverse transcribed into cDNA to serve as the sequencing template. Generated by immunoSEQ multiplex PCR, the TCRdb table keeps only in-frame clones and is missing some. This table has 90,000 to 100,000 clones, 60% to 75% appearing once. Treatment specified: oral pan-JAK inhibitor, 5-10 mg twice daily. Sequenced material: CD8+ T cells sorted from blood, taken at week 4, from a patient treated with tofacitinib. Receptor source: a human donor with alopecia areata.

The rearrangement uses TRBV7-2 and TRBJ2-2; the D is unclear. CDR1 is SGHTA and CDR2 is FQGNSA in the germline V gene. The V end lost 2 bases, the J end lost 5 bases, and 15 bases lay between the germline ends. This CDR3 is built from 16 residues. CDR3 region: CASSLWSSDLTGELFF. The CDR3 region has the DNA TGTGCCAGCAGCTTATGGAGCTCGGATTTGACCGGGGAGCTGTTTTTT.

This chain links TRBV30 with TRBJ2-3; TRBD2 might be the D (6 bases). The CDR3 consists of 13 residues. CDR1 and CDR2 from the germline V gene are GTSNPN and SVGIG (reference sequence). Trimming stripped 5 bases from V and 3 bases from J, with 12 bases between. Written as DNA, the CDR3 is TGTGCCTGGGGTTCTGGGACTACAGATACGCAGTATTTT. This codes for CAWGSGTTDTQYF.

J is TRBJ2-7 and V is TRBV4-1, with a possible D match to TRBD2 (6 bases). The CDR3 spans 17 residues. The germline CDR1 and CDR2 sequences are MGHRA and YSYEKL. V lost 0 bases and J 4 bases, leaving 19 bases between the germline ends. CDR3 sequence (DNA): TGCGCCAGCAGCCAAGATCGAGGAGGGTCTCCCTTATACGAGCAGTACTTC. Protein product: CASSQDRGGSPLYEQYF.

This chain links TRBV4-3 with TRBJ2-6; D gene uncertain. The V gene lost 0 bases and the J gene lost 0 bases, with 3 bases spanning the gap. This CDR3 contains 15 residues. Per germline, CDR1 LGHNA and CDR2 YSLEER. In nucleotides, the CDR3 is TGCGCCAGCAGCCAAGATAACTCTGGGGCCAACGTCCTGACTTTC. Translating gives CASSQDNSGANVLTF.

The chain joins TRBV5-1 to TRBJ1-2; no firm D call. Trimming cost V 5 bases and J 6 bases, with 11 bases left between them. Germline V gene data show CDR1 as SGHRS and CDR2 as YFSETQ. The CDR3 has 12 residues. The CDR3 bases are TGCGCCAGCAGGTTGAGAAGGGATGGCTACACCTTC. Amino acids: CASRLRRDGYTF.

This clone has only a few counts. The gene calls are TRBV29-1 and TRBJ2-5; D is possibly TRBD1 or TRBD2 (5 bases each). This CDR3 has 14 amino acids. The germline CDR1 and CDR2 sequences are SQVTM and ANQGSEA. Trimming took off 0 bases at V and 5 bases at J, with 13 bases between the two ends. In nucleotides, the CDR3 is TGCAGCGTTGAAGACGACTGGGGCGGGGAGACCCAGTACTTC. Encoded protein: CSVEDDWGGETQYF. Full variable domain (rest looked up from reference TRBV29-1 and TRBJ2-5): SAVISQKPSRDICQRGTSLTIQCQVDSQVTMMFWYRQQPGQSLTLIATANQGSEATYESGFVIDKFPISRPNLTFSTLTVSNMSPEDSSIYLCSVEDDWGGETQYFGPGTRLLVL.

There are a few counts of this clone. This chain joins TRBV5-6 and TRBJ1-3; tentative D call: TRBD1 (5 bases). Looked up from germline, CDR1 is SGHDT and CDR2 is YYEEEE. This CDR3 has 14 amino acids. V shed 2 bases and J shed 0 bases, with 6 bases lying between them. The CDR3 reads CASSFQGSGNTIYF. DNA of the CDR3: TGTGCCAGCAGCTTCCAGGGCTCTGGAAACACCATATATTTT. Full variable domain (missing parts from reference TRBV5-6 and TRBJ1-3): DAGVTQSPTHLIKTRGQQVTLRCSPKSGHDTVSWYQQALGQGPQFIFQYYEEEERQRGNFPDRFSGHQFPNYSSELNVNALLLGDSALYLCASSFQGSGNTIYFGEGSWLTVV.

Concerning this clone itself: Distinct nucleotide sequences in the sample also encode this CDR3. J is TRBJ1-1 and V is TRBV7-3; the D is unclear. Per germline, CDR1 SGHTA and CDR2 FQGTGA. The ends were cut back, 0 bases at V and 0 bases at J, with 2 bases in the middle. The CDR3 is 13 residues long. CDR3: CASSLTVNTEAFF. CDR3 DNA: TGTGCCAGCAGCTTAACGGTGAACACTGAAGCTTTCTTT. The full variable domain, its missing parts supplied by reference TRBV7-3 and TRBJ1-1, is GAGVSQTPSNKVTEKGKYVELRCDPISGHTALYWYRQSLGQGPEFLIYFQGTGAADDSGLPNDRFFAVRPEGSVSTLKIQRTERGDSAVYLCASSLTVNTEAFFGQGTRLTVV.

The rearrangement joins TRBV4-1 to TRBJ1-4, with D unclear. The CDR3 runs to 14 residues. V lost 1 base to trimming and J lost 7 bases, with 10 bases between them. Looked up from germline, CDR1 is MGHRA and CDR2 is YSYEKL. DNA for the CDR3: TGCGCCAGCAGCCAAGGTGGTTCATCTGAAAAACTGTTTTTT. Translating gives CASSQGGSSEKLFF.

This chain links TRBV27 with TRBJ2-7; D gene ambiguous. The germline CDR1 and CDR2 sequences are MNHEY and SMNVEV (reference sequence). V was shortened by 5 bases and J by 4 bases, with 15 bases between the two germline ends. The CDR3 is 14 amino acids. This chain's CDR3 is CASSPNRGPYEQYF. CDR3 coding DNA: TGTGCCAGCAGTCCCAATCGAGGTCCATACGAGCAGTACTTC.

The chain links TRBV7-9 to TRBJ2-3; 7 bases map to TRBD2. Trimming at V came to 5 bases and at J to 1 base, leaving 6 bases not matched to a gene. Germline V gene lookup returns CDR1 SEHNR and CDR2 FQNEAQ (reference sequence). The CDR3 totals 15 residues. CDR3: CASSPSGTGTDTQYF. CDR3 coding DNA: TGTGCCAGCAGCCCTAGCGGAACTGGCACAGATACGCAGTATTTT.

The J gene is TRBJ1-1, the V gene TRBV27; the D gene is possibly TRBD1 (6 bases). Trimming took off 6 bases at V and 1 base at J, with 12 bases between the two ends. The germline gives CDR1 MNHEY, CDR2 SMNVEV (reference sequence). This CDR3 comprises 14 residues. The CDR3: CASRRTVQNTEAFF. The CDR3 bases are TGTGCCAGCAGGAGGACAGTCCAGAACACTGAAGCTTTCTTT.

The CDR3 DNA is TGTGCCAGCAGTTTATGGAGGGGGTACGAGCAGTACTTC. This sequence encodes CASSLWRGYEQYF. The chain is built from TRBV27 and TRBJ2-7; D may be TRBD1 or TRBD2 (6 bases each). The CDR3 runs to 13 residues. Germline CDR1 MNHEY, CDR2 SMNVEV (reference sequence). V lost 1 base to trimming and J lost 4 bases, with 8 bases between them.

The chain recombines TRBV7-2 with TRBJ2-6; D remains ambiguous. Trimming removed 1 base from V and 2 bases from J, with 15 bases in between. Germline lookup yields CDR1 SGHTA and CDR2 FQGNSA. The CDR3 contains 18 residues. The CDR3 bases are TGTGCCAGCAGCTTAGAGTTGAGTAGAATACCTGGGGCCAACGTCCTGACTTTC. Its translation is CASSLELSRIPGANVLTF.